This T cell receptor (beta chain) was observed in a study of blood T cell repertoires in COVID-19. At the level of the study: Collection of acute and convalescent COVID-19 samples took place in the United States, Italy and Spain. Sources were T cells, B-cell-depleted T cells, or PBMCs; the material itself was cDNA or gDNA.

Original processing methods: Amplification of reference gene primers was used by the study to estimate nucleated cell counts. Libraries were prepared by immunoSEQ multiplex PCR; TCRdb keeps only in-frame clonotypes and omits some of them. V and J calls plus clone size are reproduced from that table; the DNA served to infer D and trimming. The profile shows around 57,000 clones, 65% to 85% of them singletons. The V segment lost 2 bases and the J segment 6 bases; nucleotides outside the gene matches: 7. Germline loops: CDR1 SGHVS, CDR2 FQNEAQ. The CDR3 sequence is 16 residues long. Sequenced input: peripheral blood. The receptor comes from a woman aged 70-85 years with acute or convalescent COVID-19. V is TRBV7-8 and J is TRBJ2-3; 11 nucleotides match TRBD2. CDR3 sequence (DNA): TGTGCCAGCAGCTTACGGACTAGCGGGCCAACTGATACGCAGTATTTT. Translated: CASSLRTSGPTDTQYF.